Each of the 8 T cell receptor beta chains below was sequenced from the same sample in a study of blood T cell repertoires in COVID-19. The repertoire was sequenced with immunoSEQ multiplex PCR; TCRdb's copy has only in-frame clones and lacks some. The table shows 30,000 to 40,000 clones, with 85% to 95% occurring only once. The sample comprised peripheral blood. These receptors were obtained from a human donor in a cohort sampled during active COVID-19.

The V gene is TRBV28, the J gene TRBJ1-1; D unresolved. CDR1 and CDR2 (germline): MDHEN, SYDVKM. There are 13 residues in the CDR3. The V end lost 4 bases, the J end lost 11 bases, and 17 bases lay between the germline ends. The CDR3 loop is CASSSFFMGGAFF. CDR3 nucleotides: TGTGCCAGCAGTTCTTTCTTTATGGGCGGGGCTTTCTTT.

V is TRBV4-3 and J is TRBJ2-1, with D unclear. The CDR3 has 13 amino acids. Germline V gives CDR1 LGHNA, CDR2 YSLEER. The V end lost 3 bases, the J end lost 9 bases, and 12 bases lay between the germline ends. The CDR3 coding sequence is TGCGCCAGCAGCCATACCGCGCCCGGTGAGCAGTTCTTC. Residues: CASSHTAPGEQFF.

The J gene is TRBJ2-3, the V gene TRBV30; 12 positions match TRBD2. Trimming cost V 2 bases and J 3 bases; bases outside gene matches: 3. The CDR3 runs 15 residues. CDR1 is GTSNPN, CDR2 SVGIG, per germline (reference sequence). For the CDR3, the DNA is TGTGCCTGGAGTTGGACTAGCGGGACAACAGATACGCAGTATTTT. Translation: CAWSWTSGTTDTQYF.

The CDR3 spells CASGEISYNEQFF. The DNA for the CDR3 is TGCGCCAGCGGGGAGATCTCCTACAATGAGCAGTTCTTC. The V call is TRBV10-2, the J call TRBJ2-1; possibly TRBD2 for D (5 bases). With 8 bases removed from V and 0 bases from J, the gap between germline ends came to 8 bases. CDR1 is WSHSY and CDR2 is SAAADI in the germline V gene. The CDR3 covers 13 residues.

This chain joins TRBV23-1 and TRBJ2-7; 12 positions match TRBD2. TRBV23-1 is reported as an ORF; its role is uncertain. The V gene end was trimmed by 1 base and the J gene end by 4 bases; junction bases not matched to a gene: 20. CDR3 length: 21 amino acids. CDR3 coding DNA: TGCGCCAGCAGTCAATTGGGTCAGACAAACGGACTAGCGGGACCCGTATACGAGCAGTACTTC. It is translated as CASSQLGQTNGLAGPVYEQYF.

This clone showed up just once. This chain uses TRBV11-3 with TRBJ2-2; D is possibly TRBD1 (6 bases). V shed 5 bases and J shed 3 bases, with 13 bases lying between them. Per the germline V gene, CDR1 is SGHNT and CDR2 is YENEEA. The CDR3 extends over 15 amino acids. This CDR3 is CASSKRGSDTGELFF. The CDR3 bases are TGTGCCAGCAGCAAGAGGGGGTCGGACACCGGGGAGCTGTTTTTT.

J is TRBJ2-1 and V is TRBV6-2 or TRBV6-3, with a weak D call TRBD2 (5 bases). V lost 2 bases and J lost 1, with 6 bases in between. Germline V gene lookup returns CDR1 MNHEY and CDR2 SVGEGT. The CDR3 is 14 residues long. The DNA of the CDR3 is TGTGCCAGCAGTTACGAGGGTTCCTACAATGAGCAGTTCTTC. Translation gives CASSYEGSYNEQFF.

This clone occurred a few times. The chain uses TRBV20-1 and TRBJ1-5, with D perhaps matching TRBD1 (5 bases). With 3 bases removed from V and 0 bases from J, the gap between germline ends came to 12 bases. The CDR3 covers 15 residues. CDR1 DFQATT and CDR2 SNEGSKA come from the germline V gene (reference sequence). Written as DNA, the CDR3 is TGCAGTGCTAGTACCAGGGTGAATAGCAATCAGCCCCAGCATTTT. It translates to CSASTRVNSNQPQHF.